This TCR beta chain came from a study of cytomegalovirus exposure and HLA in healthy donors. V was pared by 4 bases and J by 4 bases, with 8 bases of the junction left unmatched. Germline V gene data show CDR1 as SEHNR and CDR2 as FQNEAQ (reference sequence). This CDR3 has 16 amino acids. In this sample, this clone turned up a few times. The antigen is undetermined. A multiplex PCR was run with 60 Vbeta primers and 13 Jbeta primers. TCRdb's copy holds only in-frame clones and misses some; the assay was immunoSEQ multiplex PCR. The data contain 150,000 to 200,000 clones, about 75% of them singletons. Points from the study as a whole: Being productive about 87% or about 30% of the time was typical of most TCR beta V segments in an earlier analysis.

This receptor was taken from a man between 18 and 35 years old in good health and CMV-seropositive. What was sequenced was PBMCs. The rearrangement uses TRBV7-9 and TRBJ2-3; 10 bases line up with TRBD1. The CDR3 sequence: CASSSGQGVWADTQYF. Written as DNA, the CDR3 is TGTGCCAGCAGCTCCGGACAGGGGGTCTGGGCAGATACGCAGTATTTT. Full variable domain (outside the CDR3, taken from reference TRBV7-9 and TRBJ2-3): DTGVSQNPRHKITKRGQNVTFRCDPISEHNRLYWYRQTLGQGPEFLTYFQNEAQLEKSRLLSDRFSAERPKGSFSTLEIQRTEQGDSAMYLCASSSGQGVWADTQYFGPGTRLTVL.